The next 20 T cell receptor beta chains were all read from a single sample in a study of blood T cell repertoires in COVID-19. Only in-frame clones appear in the TCRdb table, and some are missing; sequencing was by immunoSEQ multiplex PCR. Of about 180,000 clones listed, around 85% are singletons. Sequencing input: peripheral blood. The receptor source for this set is a woman older than 75 with acute or convalescent COVID-19.

The chain recombines TRBV11-2 with TRBJ2-2; D is unclear. This CDR3 has 14 residues. V lost 1 base and J lost 4, with 7 bases in between. CDR1 and CDR2 from the germline V gene are SGHAT and FQNNGV. The CDR3 spells CASSLAAGTGELFF. The CDR3 nucleotides are TGTGCCAGCAGCTTAGCAGCAGGCACCGGGGAGCTGTTTTTT.

This chain joins TRBV5-1 and TRBJ1-4, with a tentative D call TRBD1 (5 bases). With 1 base removed from V and 7 bases from J, the gap between germline ends came to 11 bases. Germline V gene data show CDR1 as SGHRS and CDR2 as YFSETQ. The CDR3 sequence is 14 residues long. DNA for the CDR3: TGCGCCAGCAGCTTGAGCAGGGAAGGTGAAAAACTGTTTTTT. Translated: CASSLSREGEKLFF.

The chain combines TRBV5-1 with TRBJ2-1; the match to TRBD2 covers 7 bases. CDR1 and CDR2 from the germline V gene are SGHRS and YFSETQ. The CDR3 length is 15 residues. V shed 3 bases, J shed 2 bases, and the junction held 5 bases outside the gene matches. The CDR3 DNA follows: TGCGCCAGCAGCTCAACTAGCGTAGCCTACAATGAGCAGTTCTTC. Protein product: CASSSTSVAYNEQFF.

V and J are TRBV5-4 and TRBJ2-3, with no clear D. The CDR3 is 13 residues long. The V end was cut by 2 bases, the J end by 5 bases, with 9 bases between. Looked up from germline, CDR1 is SGHNT and CDR2 is YYREEE (reference sequence). The CDR3 spells CASSFGARDTQYF. CDR3 in DNA: TGTGCCAGCAGCTTCGGAGCTAGAGATACGCAGTATTTT.

The rearrangement links TRBV30 to TRBJ2-7; 7 bases map to TRBD2. This CDR3 is 14 amino acids long. Germline CDR1 is GTSNPN and CDR2 is SVGIG (reference sequence). V lost 4 bases and J lost 3; bases outside the gene matches: 9. As DNA, the CDR3 is TGTGCCTGGACTCGAGGGCTAGCGGTCTACGAGCAGTACTTC. Translation: CAWTRGLAVYEQYF.

In this sample, this clone turned up a few times. This chain uses TRBV5-4 with TRBJ1-4; no clear D. Deletions cut 0 bases from V and 5 bases from J, with 8 bases between. Germline V gene data show CDR1 as SGHNT and CDR2 as YYREEE (reference sequence). The CDR3 totals 14 residues. Here the CDR3 reads CASSLGGINEKLFF. As DNA, the CDR3 is TGTGCCAGCAGCTTGGGCGGGATAAATGAAAAACTGTTTTTT.

J is TRBJ2-7 and V is TRBV9; D ambiguous. Germline values: CDR1 SGDLS, CDR2 YYNGEE. V gave up 3 bases and J gave up 3 bases, with 13 bases separating them. The CDR3 runs to 14 residues. The CDR3 bases are TGTGCCAGCAGCGCAGGCGTCGGATTCTACGAGCAGTACTTC. Amino acids: CASSAGVGFYEQYF.

The genes are TRBV6-5 and TRBJ2-7; D might be TRBD1 (6 bases). Looked up from germline, CDR1 is MNHEY and CDR2 is SVGAGI. V dropped 2 bases and J dropped 5 bases, with 13 bases sitting between them. The CDR3 sequence is 14 residues long. Here the CDR3 DNA reads TGTGCCAGCAGTTACAGGCAGGGGTGGAACGAGCAGTACTTC. Translating gives CASSYRQGWNEQYF.

This sequence joins TRBV14 and TRBJ2-2; TRBD1 matches at 7 bases. Germline V gene data show CDR1 as SGHDN and CDR2 as FVKESK. The CDR3 covers 18 residues. The V segment lost 2 bases and the J segment 4 bases; nucleotides outside the gene matches: 13. CDR3 sequence (DNA): TGTGCCAGCAGCCAAAAATACGGACAGGCGGCGGGCACCGGGGAGCTGTTTTTT. Its protein product is CASSQKYGQAAGTGELFF.

This clone occurred a few times. The chain joins TRBV15 to TRBJ1-6; 7 bases are a match to TRBD1. This CDR3 spans 15 amino acids. The junction had 6 bases not matched to a gene; V was cut back by 8 bases and J by 2 bases. Germline V gives CDR1 LNHNV, CDR2 YYDKDF (reference sequence). CDR3 sequence (DNA): TGTGCCACCGCCCACAGGGGAACCTATAATTCACCCCTCCACTTT. Its translation is CATAHRGTYNSPLHF.

This clone was detected only a few times. The chain has TRBV2 and TRBJ1-5, with 7 bases aligning to TRBD1. The CDR3 contains 16 residues. Trimming at V came to 5 bases and at J to 3 bases, leaving 10 bases not matched to a gene. Germline CDR1 reads SNHLY; CDR2 reads FYNNEI. This CDR3 is CASSPYGTANNQPQHF. DNA for the CDR3: TGTGCCAGCAGTCCCTACGGGACAGCCAACAATCAGCCCCAGCATTTT.

This sequence joins TRBV27 and TRBJ2-1, with 8 bases lining up with TRBD2. Per the germline V gene, CDR1 is MNHEY and CDR2 is SMNVEV (reference sequence). The trim removed 7 bases at V and 3 bases at J, leaving 8 bases unmatched. The CDR3 has 15 residues. The CDR3 coding sequence is TGTGCCAGCATTGTTTTCGGGGGGGGCTACAATGAGCAGTTCTTC. Protein: CASIVFGGGYNEQFF.

The V gene is TRBV19, the J gene TRBJ1-1; D possibly corresponds to TRBD1 (6 bases). V was clipped by 9 bases and J by 11 bases, with 22 bases between them. This CDR3 is built from 13 residues. Germline assignment: CDR1 LNHDA and CDR2 SQIVND (reference sequence). CDR3 coding DNA: TGTGCCAGCCGCTCCAATTTCAGGGGAGAGGCTTTCTTT. The encoded protein is CASRSNFRGEAFF.

V gene TRBV5-4 combines with J gene TRBJ2-3, with 8 positions matching TRBD1. CDR3 length: 16 amino acids. Germline CDR1 SGHNT, CDR2 YYREEE (reference sequence). V shed 4 bases and J 3 bases; nucleotides not matched to a gene: 10. CDR3 sequence reads: CASSPPPTGATDTQYF. The CDR3, as DNA: TGTGCCAGCAGCCCCCCTCCGACAGGGGCGACAGATACGCAGTATTTT.

The genes are TRBV10-3 and TRBJ2-7; 10 nucleotides line up with TRBD2. The CDR3 loop spans 16 amino acids. Trimming cost V 6 bases and J 9 bases; bases outside gene matches: 17. Per germline, CDR1 ENHRY and CDR2 SYGVKD. The CDR3 region has the DNA TGTGCCATCAGCGTGGGGGGGACTAGCGAGTCTACGAGGCAGTACTTC. Amino acid sequence: CAISVGGTSESTRQYF.

The chain is built from TRBV5-1 and TRBJ1-2, with TRBD1 matching 8 bases. Unmatched junction bases numbered 9, after V lost 4 bases and J lost 4 bases. There are 15 residues in the CDR3. From germline, CDR1 is SGHRS and CDR2 YFSETQ. CDR3 protein: CASSLAGGAGYGYTF. The CDR3 region has the DNA TGCGCCAGCAGCCTAGCAGGGGGCGCCGGCTATGGCTACACCTTC.

The rearrangement joins TRBV6-5 to TRBJ1-5; D unclear. CDR1 is MNHEY, CDR2 SVGAGI, per germline. Trimming took 0 bases from V and 2 from J, leaving 8 bases between them. The CDR3 is 15 amino acids. As DNA, the CDR3 is TGTGCCAGCAGTTACTCGGGAGGTCGCAATCAGCCCCAGCATTTT. The encoded protein is CASSYSGGRNQPQHF.

The chain has TRBV9 and TRBJ1-2, with no clear D. The CDR3 loop spans 13 amino acids. Germline V CDR1 and CDR2: SGDLS, YYNGEE. V gave up 0 bases and J gave up 2 bases, with 5 bases separating them. The CDR3 sequence is CASSVDINYGYTF. In DNA, the CDR3 is TGTGCCAGCAGCGTAGACATAAACTATGGCTACACCTTC.

Concerning this clone itself: The junction departs from germline at one end; a sequencing error may be responsible. The V gene is TRBV11-2, the J gene TRBJ2-1; a weak D match, TRBD1 (6 bases). CDR1 SGHAT and CDR2 FQNNGV come from the germline V gene. The CDR3 covers 16 residues. The DNA of the CDR3 is TGTGCCAGCAGCATAGACCGGGGACATAGGACTAATGAGCAGTTCTTC. This codes for CASSIDRGHRTNEQFF.

This chain links TRBV7-8 with TRBJ2-1; 9 positions agree with TRBD2. Germline V gene sequence: CDR1 SGHVS, CDR2 FQNEAQ. V trimming: 3 bases; J trimming: 6 bases; junction bases outside the gene matches: 6. The CDR3 extends over 15 amino acids. In DNA form, the CDR3 reads TGTGCCAGCAGCTTCCAGCGGGGGGCGTTCAATGAGCAGTTCTTC. This encodes CASSFQRGAFNEQFF.